This T cell receptor beta chain was retrieved from a study of robustness of blood B and T cell sequencing (dated by TCRdb to between 2017 and 2018). For the study in its entirety: The study aimed to determine how much peripheral blood is needed to reliably characterize an individual's TCRbeta and IgG repertoires. In each of the approximately eleven independently drawn blood samples, both the TCRbeta and the IgG repertoires were quantified. As technical replicates, two replicate TCRbeta cDNA libraries were made from one shared RNA pool taken from a single 10 ml draw. The study at large found these results: Pooling tubes did not increase the overlap of rare TCRbeta clonotypes, which implies that much larger blood volumes would be needed to capture rare TCRbeta clonotypes. Evidence of cross-contamination, likely caused by batch processing, was seen in one pair of TCRbeta libraries, and the UMI-sequence pairs shared between the two libraries were removed. The TCRbeta rarefaction curves did not fully level off, which suggests either under-sequencing or many low-abundance clonotypes. The 1,000 most abundant TCRbeta clonotypes from the pooled draws were detected in every single 10 ml sample. Of the top 10,000 TCRbeta clonotypes in one technical replicate library, approximately 95% were also found in the other technical replicate library. Coverage of the top 10,000 TCRbeta clonotypes approached saturation when 3 or 4 tubes (roughly 28-40 ml blood) were combined. EDTA tubes required immediate fractionation, limiting use in multi-site collections.

Comments on this clonotype: Its specific antigen is unknown. No base quality values were provided; no much bigger clone lies one nucleotide off.

Library construction relied on PCR. The reads were generated on an Illumina MiSeq. Synthesis of cDNA relied on SMARTScribe reverse transcriptase together with a 5' template-switch oligo that added a universal priming site. A 12-nucleotide random unique molecular identifier (UMI) was carried by the template-switch oligo, and each cDNA molecule was tagged with this UMI. During reverse transcription, TCRbeta transcripts were targeted using chain-specific reverse primers. Leftover template-switch adapters were removed by uracil DNA glycosylase treatment, and cDNA was purified using a Qiagen MinElute kit. For the first PCR, about 25 cycles were run with KAPA HiFi HotStart ReadyMix and step-out primers, split across four 50 ul reactions. Before any further amplification, the products of the first-round PCR were gel-purified. Illumina Nextera adapters were attached in a second PCR of roughly 8 cycles, and the libraries were then purified and pooled. A 50-nucleotide 5' read captured the UMI barcode for each TCRbeta molecule. The published analysis was carried out like this. Reads were grouped by UMI into consensus reads using the MIGEC toolkit. PEAR was used to merge forward and reverse consensus reads, producing the final reads. Identical UMI-sequence pairs found in more than one library were treated as cross-sample contamination and removed by a custom decontamination script. V(D)J assignment and CDR3 extraction were performed with MIGMAP, a wrapper around IgBLAST. TCR clonotypes were defined by identical V gene, J gene and CDR3 amino acid sequence, and CDR1 and CDR2 were left unsequenced. TCRdb handled the public reads itself, with Q25 trimming in fastp and clone calling in MiXCR, and kept productive beta chains. Each entry is one CDR3 protein sequence, shown with its most common DNA and genes. What appears here as the V and J calls and clone size reflects TCRdb's work, not the paper's. This sample has roughly 3,600 distinct CDR3 sequences in its table, and over 50% of those were observed once. The top ten hold 20% to 30% of the sample.

TCRbeta repertoires were measured from mRNA instead of genomic DNA, an approach that captures expressed receptors. Without cell sorting, buffy coat leukocytes were collected into Trizol, and RNA was extracted using the Direct-zol RNA MiniPrep Plus kit. EDTA blood tubes were spun right away at 4 degrees C to separate plasma, buffy coat and red blood cells. Sample: peripheral blood. The source of this sequence is a human donor in good health.

The CDR3 corresponds to CAWSVRVPGTDTQYF. The base sequence is TGTGCCTGGAGTGTACGCGTCCCGGGCACAGATACGCAGTATTTT. The V gene is TRBV30 and the J gene is TRBJ2-3, with the D gene not clear enough to name. Per the germline V gene (reference sequence), GTSNPN is the CDR1 and SVGIG is the CDR2. The CDR3 covers 15 residues, taking in both the cysteine and the phenylalanine. Just the 45-base CDR3 DNA is kept, in frame starting at base 1. Trimming at the junction amounts to 0 bases on V and 1 base on J, and the germline ends lie 11 bases apart.